This T cell receptor (beta chain) came from a study of T cells in localized non-small cell lung cancer. Here immunoSEQ multiplex PCR was the method, and the copy in TCRdb shows in-frame clones only, minus some. The sample shows approximately 83,000 clones, more than 75% of them seen only once. Unmatched junction bases numbered 7, after V lost 5 bases and J lost 0 bases. The CDR3 loop spans 17 amino acids. In germline, CDR1 is MGHRA, CDR2 YSYEKL. The TCR originated in a woman aged 40-70 years with stage II squamous cell lung carcinoma. This sequence joins TRBV4-1 and TRBJ2-4; TRBD2 agrees at 10 bases. Sequenced here: PBMCs, sampled before any cancer treatment. The CDR3 loop is CASSISGGLLAKNIQYF. CDR3 coding DNA: TGCGCCAGCAGCATTAGCGGGGGGCTCCTAGCCAAAAACATTCAGTACTTC.